The 9 T cell receptor beta chains below were found in one sample sequenced in a study of cytomegalovirus exposure and HLA in healthy donors. 13 Jbeta primers and 60 Vbeta primers were used for the PCR. TCRdb keeps only in-frame clones here, not all; method: immunoSEQ multiplex PCR. This table holds about 210,000 clones, roughly 79% found once. The sample consisted of PBMCs. All receptors derive from a male donor in good health and CMV-seronegative.

The chain uses TRBV2 and TRBJ2-3, with 10 bases lining up with TRBD1. The CDR3 is 17 amino acids. V lost 6 bases, J lost 3 bases, and 12 bases stayed unmatched. Per the germline V gene, CDR1 is SNHLY and CDR2 is FYNNEI. CDR3 sequence reads: CASREYGDRGGTDTQYF. The CDR3 DNA reads as TGTGCCAGCAGGGAGTACGGGGACAGGGGAGGTACAGATACGCAGTATTTT.

V usage is TRBV15 and J usage is TRBJ2-5; 9 nucleotides match TRBD1. Germline-derived CDR1 and CDR2 are LNHNV and YYDKDF (reference sequence). The CDR3 is 16 residues long. V lost 5 bases to trimming and J lost 4 bases; unmatched junction nucleotides: 11. This CDR3 reads CATSGRDRVSGETQYF. The CDR3 nucleotides read TGTGCCACCAGCGGTAGGGACAGGGTGAGTGGAGAGACCCAGTACTTC.

The rearrangement uses TRBV6-5 and TRBJ2-7; D remains unclear. Trimming left V 6 bases short and J 0 bases short, with 12 bases between. The CDR3 sequence is 14 residues long. Germline lookup yields CDR1 MNHEY and CDR2 SVGAGI. CDR3 residues: CASSPPTLSYEQYF. In DNA, the CDR3 is TGTGCCAGCAGCCCTCCCACTCTCTCCTACGAGCAGTACTTC.

The chain carries TRBV6-5 and TRBJ1-5; 10 positions match TRBD1. This CDR3 has 15 amino acids. The V and J ends lost 8 bases and 3 bases, in that order; junction bases with no gene match: 7. CDR1 is MNHEY, CDR2 SVGAGI, per germline. CDR3 DNA sequence: TGTGCCAGCCGAACCGGGACAGGGGCCAATCAGCCCCAGCATTTT. The encoded protein is CASRTGTGANQPQHF.

This rearrangement joins TRBV27 to TRBJ2-3, with 8 bases aligning to TRBD1. The CDR3 runs 14 residues. Per the germline V gene, CDR1 is MNHEY and CDR2 is SMNVEV (reference sequence). Trimming cost V 1 base and J 4 bases; bases outside gene matches: 1. This CDR3 reads CASSLYRGADTQYF. CDR3 nucleotide sequence: TGTGCCAGCAGTTTATACAGGGGGGCAGATACGCAGTATTTT.

The CDR3 DNA reads TGTGCCAGCAGTTTGAAGGGGGCCGACTATGGCTACACCTTC. Translating gives CASSLKGADYGYTF. V usage is TRBV27 and J usage is TRBJ1-2, with 7 bases fitting TRBD1. The V segment lost 3 bases and the J segment 3 bases; nucleotides outside the gene matches: 4. The CDR3 consists of 14 residues. The germline gives CDR1 MNHEY, CDR2 SMNVEV (reference sequence).

The chain uses TRBV29-1 and TRBJ2-4; perhaps TRBD2 as D (5 bases). Trimming took off 6 bases at V and 1 base at J, with 10 bases between the two ends. The CDR3 is made up of 13 amino acids. CDR1 and CDR2 from the germline V gene are SQVTM and ANQGSEA. The CDR3 DNA reads TGCAGCGTCCTAGCTAGTGCCAAAAACATTCAGTACTTC. Translation: CSVLASAKNIQYF.

The rearrangement uses TRBV18 and TRBJ2-7; 12 nucleotides line up with TRBD2. Germline V CDR1 and CDR2: KGHSH, LQKENI. The J segment lost 4 bases and the V segment lost 2 bases, leaving 3 bases of the junction unmatched. This CDR3 has 15 amino acids. The CDR3 DNA sequence: TGTGCCAGCTCACCAGAGACTAGCGGGAGTTACGAGCAGTACTTC. It codes for CASSPETSGSYEQYF.

Notes on this clone: At one end the junction does not follow the germline gene, possibly because of a read error. V gene TRBV7-9 combines with J gene TRBJ2-7; 7 bases are a match to TRBD2. CDR3 length: 16 amino acids. Germline V gene data show CDR1 as SEHNR and CDR2 as FQNEAQ (reference sequence). As DNA, the CDR3 is TGTTCCAGCAGTGGGGGGGACGGGAGGAGCTCCTACGAGCAGTACTTC. This codes for CSSSGGDGRSSYEQYF.